The clone carrying this TCR beta chain has more than one count but fewer than ten. Its antigen is not known. Graves' hyperthyroidism qualified as stable when ophthalmopathy did not progress within 18 months. The record originates from a study of T cells in Graves' hyperthyroidism and ophthalmopathy. Study overall: Peripheral blood collection took place at initial diagnosis, before any treatment.

General study results and limits: Blood also contained most expanded thyroid clonotypes above 0.001. Researchers report that a 13 V-J model separated ophthalmopathy from stable hyperthyroidism.

With 1 base removed from V and 4 bases from J, the gap between germline ends came to 11 bases. CDR1 and CDR2 from the germline V gene are GTSNPN and SVGIG (reference sequence). This CDR3 is 14 amino acids long. There were TCR beta CDR3 regions amplified from RNA transcripts. A first-round RT-PCR of the TCR CDR3 used the HTBI primer set. TCRdb fed the multiplex PCR reads into MiXCR, producing one record per CDR3 protein. The profile shows around 580,000 distinct CDR3 sequences, over 15% of them singletons. This chain joins TRBV30 and TRBJ1-3; D is undetermined. The source material was blood. This sequence originates from a woman younger than 30 with Graves' hyperthyroidism. The CDR3 spells CAWSDDMLGNTIYF. Here the CDR3 DNA reads TGTGCCTGGAGTGACGACATGCTAGGAAACACCATATATTTT.